The 9 T cell receptor beta chains reported below all come from one sample, sequenced in a study of glioma-infiltrating T cells. Using RNA template, CDR3s of TCR alpha and beta were amplified with iRepertoire arm-PCR. MiXCR, applied by TCRdb to the multiplex PCR reads, yields one record per CDR3 protein. The data show roughly 130,000 distinct CDR3 sequences, around 23% seen once. Sequenced material: glioma tissue, nonneoplastic brain tissue, or PBMCs (not recorded which). The receptors were gathered from a human donor with low-grade glioma or glioblastoma, undergoing nonglioma brain surgery, or in good health (not recorded which).

The chain joins TRBV2 to TRBJ2-2, with D possibly being TRBD1 (5 bases). V lost 8 bases, J lost 1 base, and 14 bases lay in between. The CDR3 length is 15 residues. Germline V gives CDR1 SNHLY, CDR2 FYNNEI. In DNA, the CDR3 is TGTGCCAGCGTACCTCAGGGATTGAACACCGGGGAGCTGTTTTTT. Amino acid sequence: CASVPQGLNTGELFF.

As concerns this clonotype: A much larger clone differs by one base, so this may be a read error. The CDR3 nucleotides are TGTGCCAGCATACCCGATAGTACTGCTTCACCCCTCCACTTT. It encodes CASIPDSTASPLHF. The chain employs TRBV6-1 and TRBJ1-6; D remains unclear. From germline, CDR1 is MNHNS and CDR2 SASEGT. This CDR3 is 14 amino acids long. Trimming took 7 bases from V and 9 from J, leaving 16 bases between them.

The table lists this clonotype with many counts. The CDR3, as DNA: TGTGCCACCAGCAGAGATGTGACAGGGGCTCAAGAGACCCAGTACTTC. Translating it yields CATSRDVTGAQETQYF. V usage is TRBV15 and J usage is TRBJ2-5; 8 bases are shared with TRBD1. This CDR3 contains 16 residues. Germline V CDR1 and CDR2: LNHNV, YYDKDF (reference sequence). V trimming: 0 bases; J trimming: 2 bases; junction bases outside the gene matches: 5. Full variable domain (rest looked up from reference TRBV15 and TRBJ2-5): DAMVIQNPRYQVTQFGKPVTLSCSQTLNHNVMYWYQQKSSQAPKLLFHYYDKDFNNEADTPDNFQSRRPNTSFCFLDIRSPGLGDTAMYLCATSRDVTGAQETQYFGPGTRLLVL.

This clonotype was seen more than once but under ten times. This chain uses TRBV20-1 with TRBJ2-1, with TRBD2 identical over 12 bases. With 5 bases clipped from V and 6 bases from J, the junction kept 11 bases outside the gene matches. Germline values: CDR1 DFQATT, CDR2 SNEGSKA (reference sequence). CDR3 length: 16 amino acids. The CDR3 protein is CSALRELAGGSNEQFF. The CDR3 DNA sequence: TGCAGTGCTCTCAGAGAACTAGCGGGGGGAAGCAATGAGCAGTTCTTC.

The chain employs TRBV28 and TRBJ1-3; D unresolved. The ends were cut back, 4 bases at V and 4 bases at J, with 17 bases in the middle. This CDR3 comprises 16 residues. Looked up from germline, CDR1 is MDHEN and CDR2 is SYDVKM. The CDR3 here is CASSSLYRAPGNTIYF. Here the CDR3 DNA reads TGTGCCAGCAGTTCCCTTTATAGAGCTCCGGGAAACACCATATATTTT. Complete variable domain (other parts from reference TRBV28 and TRBJ1-3): DVKVTQSSRYLVKRTGEKVFLECVQDMDHENMFWYRQDPGLGLRLIYFSYDVKMKEKGDIPEGYSVSREKKERFSLILESASTNQTSMYLCASSSLYRAPGNTIYFGEGSWLTVV.

This clonotype has just a few counts. This chain uses TRBV28 with TRBJ2-5; the D call may be TRBD1 or TRBD2 (6 bases each). Trimming pared 4 bases from V and 3 bases from J, leaving 9 bases between. CDR3 length: 13 residues. Germline CDR1 reads MDHEN; CDR2 reads SYDVKM. CDR3 nucleotides: TGTGCCAGCAGTTCGGGGGACAAAGAGACCCAGTACTTC. Translated: CASSSGDKETQYF.

As to this clonotype: This may be a read error, as it is one base from a much larger clone. The chain joins TRBV6-1 to TRBJ2-7; 9 nucleotides line up with TRBD2. The CDR3 covers 14 residues. Germline assignment: CDR1 MNHNS and CDR2 SASEGT. CDR3 amino acids: CASRPLAGSYDQYV. The DNA for the CDR3 is TGTGCCAGCAGGCCCCTAGCGGGGTCCTACGATCAGTACGTC.

This clonotype was detected many times. V usage is TRBV6-1 and J usage is TRBJ1-1, with a weak D call TRBD1 (6 bases). The germline CDR1 and CDR2 sequences are MNHNS and SASEGT. This CDR3 contains 14 residues. V gave up 5 bases and J gave up 4 bases, with 14 bases separating them. The CDR3 loop reads CASSSQGFSTEAFF. DNA of the CDR3: TGTGCCAGCAGTTCACAGGGCTTTTCCACTGAAGCTTTCTTT.

This clonotype was counted a few times. The V call is TRBV5-1, the J call TRBJ2-3; TRBD1 matches at 9 bases. The CDR3 is 14 amino acids. CDR1 is SGHRS and CDR2 is YFSETQ in the germline V gene. V gave up 5 bases and J gave up 4 bases; unmatched junction bases: 5. The CDR3 reads CASRQQGAADTQYF. As DNA, the CDR3 is TGCGCCAGCAGACAACAGGGGGCCGCAGATACGCAGTATTTT.